These 11 T cell receptor beta chains were all obtained from the same sample, sequenced in a study of cytomegalovirus exposure and HLA in healthy donors. The primer mix had 60 Vbeta and 13 Jbeta primers. The assay was immunoSEQ multiplex PCR, and TCRdb's table has in-frame clones only and misses some. In the table there are 150,000 to 200,000 clones, around 80% of which are singletons. Sequencing was done on a sample of PBMCs. The receptor source for this set is a woman between 50 and 59 years old in good health and CMV-seronegative.

The V call is TRBV28, the J call TRBJ2-1; TRBD1 aligns across 9 bases. This CDR3 is 15 amino acids long. Germline assignment: CDR1 MDHEN and CDR2 SYDVKM. V shed 6 bases, J shed 4 bases, and the junction held 7 bases outside the gene matches. CDR3 sequence: CASSSTGGRYNEQFF. The CDR3 region has the DNA TGTGCCAGCAGCAGTACAGGGGGCAGGTACAATGAGCAGTTCTTC.

V is TRBV9 and J is TRBJ1-1; no clear D gene. The CDR3 loop spans 15 amino acids. CDR1 is SGDLS and CDR2 is YYNGEE in the germline V gene. V was cut by 0 bases and J by 6 bases, with 15 bases left in between. The CDR3 spells CASSVDMGGRAEAFF. As DNA, the CDR3 is TGTGCCAGCAGCGTAGATATGGGCGGGCGGGCTGAAGCTTTCTTT.

This chain links TRBV7-2 with TRBJ2-6; D possibly corresponds to TRBD2 (5 bases). Germline CDR1 reads SGHTA; CDR2 reads FQGNSA. CDR3 length: 16 amino acids. Trimming cost V 5 bases and J 4 bases, with 15 bases left between them. CDR3 sequence: CASSTGSPSGANVLTF. CDR3 DNA: TGTGCCAGCAGCACGGGTAGTCCTAGCGGGGCCAACGTCCTGACTTTC.

This clone was recorded once. The J gene is TRBJ1-5, the V gene TRBV28; D perhaps matches TRBD1 (5 bases). CDR1 MDHEN and CDR2 SYDVKM come from the germline V gene. This CDR3 comprises 15 residues. Trimming shortened V by 7 bases and J by 1 base, and 14 bases separated the two germline ends. CDR3 nucleotides: TGTGCCAGCACCCCCCCAGGGCGAAGCAATCAGCCCCAGCATTTT. Protein sequence: CASTPPGRSNQPQHF.

The gene calls are TRBV9 and TRBJ2-1, with D maybe TRBD2 (5 bases). Trimming pared 0 bases from V and 1 base from J, leaving 8 bases between. The CDR3 is 15 amino acids. The germline V gene encodes CDR1 SGDLS and CDR2 YYNGEE. The CDR3 DNA follows: TGTGCCAGCAGCGTAGCCGGGATATCCTACAATGAGCAGTTCTTC. Amino acid sequence: CASSVAGISYNEQFF.

The V and J genes are TRBV11-2 and TRBJ2-2, with a weak D call TRBD1 (6 bases). CDR3 length: 17 amino acids. Germline loops: CDR1 SGHAT, CDR2 FQNNGV. V was pared by 6 bases and J by 2 bases, with 19 bases between. The CDR3, as DNA: TGTGCCAGCAGTTCTGACAGGCGCCAAATAAACACCGGGGAGCTGTTTTTT. This encodes CASSSDRRQINTGELFF. The full variable domain, with the rest looked up from reference TRBV11-2 and TRBJ2-2, is EAGVAQSPRYKIIEKRQSVAFWCNPISGHATLYWYQQILGQGPKLLIQFQNNGVVDDSQLPKDRFSAERLKGVDSTLKIQPAKLEDSAVYLCASSSDRRQINTGELFFGEGSRLTVL.

The genes are TRBV5-1 and TRBJ2-5; TRBD1 agrees at 11 bases. The J call is doubtful: the DNA matches TRBJ2-7 better. Germline V gene data show CDR1 as SGHRS and CDR2 as YFSETQ. The CDR3 consists of 14 residues. CDR3 sequence: CASSPGQGGYEQYF. The CDR3 region has the DNA TGCGCCAGCAGCCCGGGACAGGGGGGCTACGAGCAGTACTTC.

This chain connects TRBV6-5 to TRBJ1-6; 10 bases are shared with TRBD1. J was trimmed by 10 bases and V by 3 bases; bases with no gene match: 3. From germline, CDR1 is MNHEY and CDR2 SVGAGI. CDR3 size: 14 residues. The CDR3: CASSYGGQGSPLHF. The DNA for the CDR3 is TGTGCCAGCAGTTATGGGGGACAGGGGTCACCCCTCCACTTT.

This chain joins TRBV10-3 and TRBJ1-1, with 9 nucleotides matching TRBD1. Germline lookup yields CDR1 ENHRY and CDR2 SYGVKD. V lost 6 bases and J lost 4; bases outside the gene matches: 6. This CDR3 contains 14 residues. The CDR3 loop is CAIRAGTGTTEAFF. CDR3 nucleotide sequence: TGTGCCATCAGAGCGGGGACAGGGACCACTGAAGCTTTCTTT.

The J gene is TRBJ2-7, the V gene TRBV7-2; a possible D gene is TRBD1 (5 bases). The CDR3 length is 15 residues. Trimming removed 1 base at V and 3 bases at J, with 13 bases between. Germline CDR1 reads SGHTA; CDR2 reads FQGNSA. The CDR3 DNA reads TGTGCCAGCAGCTTAGATTTCGGGCAGGGCTACGAGCAGTACTTC. This gives the protein CASSLDFGQGYEQYF. The whole variable domain, filled in from reference TRBV7-2 and TRBJ2-7, reads GAGVSQSPSNKVTEKGKDVELRCDPISGHTALYWYRQSLGQGLEFLIYFQGNSAPDKSGLPSDRFSAERTGGSVSTLTIQRTQQEDSAVYLCASSLDFGQGYEQYFGPGTRLTVT.

The chain has TRBV15 and TRBJ2-1, with 11 positions matching TRBD2. The CDR3 runs to 16 residues. V was clipped by 1 base and J by 7 bases; unmatched bases: 6. Germline V gene sequence: CDR1 LNHNV, CDR2 YYDKDF (reference sequence). CDR3 loop: CATSRAGLAVINEQFF. The CDR3 coding sequence is TGTGCCACCAGCAGAGCGGGACTAGCGGTTATAAATGAGCAGTTCTTC.